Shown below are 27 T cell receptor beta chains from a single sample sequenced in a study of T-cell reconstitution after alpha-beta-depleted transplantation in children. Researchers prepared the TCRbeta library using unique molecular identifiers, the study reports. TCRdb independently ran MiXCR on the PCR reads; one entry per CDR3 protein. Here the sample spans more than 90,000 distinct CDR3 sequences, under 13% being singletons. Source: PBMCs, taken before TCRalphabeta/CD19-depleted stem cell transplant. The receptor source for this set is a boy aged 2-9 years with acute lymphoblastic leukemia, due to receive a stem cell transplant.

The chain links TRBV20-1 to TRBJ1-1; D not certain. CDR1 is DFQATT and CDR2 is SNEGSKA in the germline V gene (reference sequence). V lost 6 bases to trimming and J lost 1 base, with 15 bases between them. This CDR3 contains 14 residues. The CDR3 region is CSAPPTKPNTEAFF. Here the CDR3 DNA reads TGCAGTGCCCCCCCCACGAAGCCGAACACTGAAGCTTTCTTT.

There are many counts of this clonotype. The CDR3 DNA reads TGTGCCAGCAGTTACGGGACTAGCGGGAGGAATGAGCAGTTCTTC. Protein product: CASSYGTSGRNEQFF. V gene TRBV6-2 or TRBV6-3 combines with J gene TRBJ2-1; 15 nucleotides line up with TRBD2. This CDR3 contains 15 residues. The germline V gene encodes CDR1 MNHEY and CDR2 SVGEGT. With V trimmed by 2 bases and J by 7 bases, 0 bases remained unmatched.

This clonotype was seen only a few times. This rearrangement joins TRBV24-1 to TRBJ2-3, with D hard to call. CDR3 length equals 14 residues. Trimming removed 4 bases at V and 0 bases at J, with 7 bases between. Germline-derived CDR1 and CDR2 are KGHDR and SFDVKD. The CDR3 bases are TGTGCCACCAGTGACTTTTCCAGCACAGATACGCAGTATTTT. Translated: CATSDFSSTDTQYF.

CDR3 in DNA: TGCAGTGCTAGAGATCTCGAAAGTGCTAGCTACGAGCAGTACTTC. Translating gives CSARDLESASYEQYF. J is TRBJ2-7 and V is TRBV20-1; D gene unclear. The CDR3 sequence is 15 residues long. The ends were cut back, 0 bases at V and 3 bases at J, with 15 bases in the middle. Looked up from germline, CDR1 is DFQATT and CDR2 is SNEGSKA (reference sequence).

This CDR3 reads CASSETGDYEQYF. The CDR3 coding sequence is TGTGCCAGCAGCGAGACAGGGGACTACGAGCAGTACTTC. The chain uses TRBV9 and TRBJ2-7, with TRBD1 matching 8 bases. This CDR3 has 13 residues. J lost 3 bases, V lost 3 bases, and 2 bases had no gene match. CDR1 and CDR2 (germline): SGDLS, YYNGEE.

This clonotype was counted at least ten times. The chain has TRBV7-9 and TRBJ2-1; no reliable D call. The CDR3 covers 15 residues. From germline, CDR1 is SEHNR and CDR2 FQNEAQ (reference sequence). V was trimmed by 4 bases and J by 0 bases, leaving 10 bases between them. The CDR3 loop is CASSSSRRSYNEQFF. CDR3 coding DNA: TGTGCCAGCAGCTCTAGTCGTCGCTCCTACAATGAGCAGTTCTTC. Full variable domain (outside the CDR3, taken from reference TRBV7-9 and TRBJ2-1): DTGVSQNPRHKITKRGQNVTFRCDPISEHNRLYWYRQTLGQGPEFLTYFQNEAQLEKSRLLSDRFSAERPKGSFSTLEIQRTEQGDSAMYLCASSSSRRSYNEQFFGPGTRLTVL.

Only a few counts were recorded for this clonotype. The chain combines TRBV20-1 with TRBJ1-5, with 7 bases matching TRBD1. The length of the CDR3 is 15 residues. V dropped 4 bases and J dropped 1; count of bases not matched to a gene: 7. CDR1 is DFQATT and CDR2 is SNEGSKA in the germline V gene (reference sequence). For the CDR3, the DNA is TGCAGTGCTACGGACAGGTTGGGGAGCAATCAGCCCCAGCATTTT. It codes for CSATDRLGSNQPQHF.

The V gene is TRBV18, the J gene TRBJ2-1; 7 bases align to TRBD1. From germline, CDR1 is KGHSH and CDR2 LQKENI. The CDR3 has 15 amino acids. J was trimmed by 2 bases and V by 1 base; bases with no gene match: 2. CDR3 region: CASSPQGAAYNEQFF. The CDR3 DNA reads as TGTGCCAGCTCACCACAGGGGGCGGCCTACAATGAGCAGTTCTTC.

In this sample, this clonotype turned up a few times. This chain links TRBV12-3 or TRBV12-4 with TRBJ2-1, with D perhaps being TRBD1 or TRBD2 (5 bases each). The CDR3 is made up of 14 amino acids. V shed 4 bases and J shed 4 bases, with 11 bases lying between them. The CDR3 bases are TGTGCCAGCAGTTCCACCGGGACGTACAATGAGCAGTTCTTC. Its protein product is CASSSTGTYNEQFF.

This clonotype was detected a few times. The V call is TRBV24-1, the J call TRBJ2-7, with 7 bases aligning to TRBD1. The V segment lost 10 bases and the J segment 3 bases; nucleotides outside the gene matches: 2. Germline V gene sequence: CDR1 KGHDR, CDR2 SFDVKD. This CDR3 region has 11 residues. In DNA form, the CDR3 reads TGTGCCACGGGACAGAACTACGAGCAGTACTTC. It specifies CATGQNYEQYF.

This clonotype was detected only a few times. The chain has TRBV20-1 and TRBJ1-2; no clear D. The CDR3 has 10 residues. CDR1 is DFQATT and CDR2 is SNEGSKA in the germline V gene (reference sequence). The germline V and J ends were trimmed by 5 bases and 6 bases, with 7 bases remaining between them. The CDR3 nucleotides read TGCAGTGCTTCCCGGGATGGCTACACCTTC. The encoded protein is CSASRDGYTF.

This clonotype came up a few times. The CDR3 DNA follows: TGCGCCAGCAGCCAAGAAGGAACAGGGACGACAGATACGCAGTATTTT. Translating it yields CASSQEGTGTTDTQYF. The gene calls are TRBV4-1 and TRBJ2-3; TRBD1 is a possible D gene (6 bases). CDR1 and CDR2 from the germline V gene are MGHRA and YSYEKL. This CDR3 spans 16 amino acids. Trimming stripped 0 bases from V and 3 bases from J, with 13 bases between.

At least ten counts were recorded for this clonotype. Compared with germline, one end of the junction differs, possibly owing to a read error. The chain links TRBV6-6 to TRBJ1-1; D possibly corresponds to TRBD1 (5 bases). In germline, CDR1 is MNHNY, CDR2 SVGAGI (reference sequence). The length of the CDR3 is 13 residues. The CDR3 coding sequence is TGTGCCACCAGTCTCAGGGTTTACACTGAAGCTTTCTTT. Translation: CATSLRVYTEAFF.

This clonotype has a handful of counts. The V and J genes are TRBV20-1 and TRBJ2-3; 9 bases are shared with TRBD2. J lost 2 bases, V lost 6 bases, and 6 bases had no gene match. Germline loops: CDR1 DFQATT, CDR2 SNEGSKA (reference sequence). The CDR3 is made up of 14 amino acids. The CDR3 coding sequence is TGCAGTGCAAGACTAGCGGTAGCCACAGATACGCAGTATTTT. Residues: CSARLAVATDTQYF.

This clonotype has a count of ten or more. The CDR3 bases are TGCGCCAGCAGCTCCATTCTAGCGGGAATAAACACCGGGGAGCTGTTTTTT. Its protein is CASSSILAGINTGELFF. V is TRBV5-1 and J is TRBJ2-2, with 9 bases fitting TRBD2. Germline V gene lookup returns CDR1 SGHRS and CDR2 YFSETQ. Trimming removed 3 bases from V and 2 bases from J; junction bases left unmatched: 8. CDR3 length: 17 residues. Based on the CDR3 plus reference TRBV5-1 and TRBJ2-2, the full variable domain is KAGVTQTPRYLIKTRGQQVTLSCSPISGHRSVSWYQQTPGQGLQFLFEYFSETQRNKGNFPGRFSGRQFSNSRSEMNVSTLELGDSALYLCASSSILAGINTGELFFGEGSRLTVL.

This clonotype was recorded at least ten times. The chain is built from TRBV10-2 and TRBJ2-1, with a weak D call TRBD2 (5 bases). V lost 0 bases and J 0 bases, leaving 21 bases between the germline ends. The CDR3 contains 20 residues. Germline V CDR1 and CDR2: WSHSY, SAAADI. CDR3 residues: CASSESTLAAGRSSYNEQFF. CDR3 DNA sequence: TGCGCCAGCAGTGAGTCCACGCTAGCAGCCGGCCGGAGCTCCTACAATGAGCAGTTCTTC.

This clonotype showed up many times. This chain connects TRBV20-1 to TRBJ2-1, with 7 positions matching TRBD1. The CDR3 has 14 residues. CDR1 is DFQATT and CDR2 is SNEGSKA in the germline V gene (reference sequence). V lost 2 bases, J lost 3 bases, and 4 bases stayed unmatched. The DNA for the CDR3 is TGCAGTGCTAGAAGACAGGGACGCTACAATGAGCAGTTCTTC. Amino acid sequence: CSARRQGRYNEQFF.

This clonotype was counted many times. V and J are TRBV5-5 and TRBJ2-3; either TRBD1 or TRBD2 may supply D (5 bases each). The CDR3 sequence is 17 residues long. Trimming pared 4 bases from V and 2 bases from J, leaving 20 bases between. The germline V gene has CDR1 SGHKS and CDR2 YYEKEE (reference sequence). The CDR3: CASSPRAQGAATDTQYF. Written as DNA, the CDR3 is TGTGCCAGCAGCCCGAGGGCGCAGGGAGCCGCCACAGATACGCAGTATTTT.

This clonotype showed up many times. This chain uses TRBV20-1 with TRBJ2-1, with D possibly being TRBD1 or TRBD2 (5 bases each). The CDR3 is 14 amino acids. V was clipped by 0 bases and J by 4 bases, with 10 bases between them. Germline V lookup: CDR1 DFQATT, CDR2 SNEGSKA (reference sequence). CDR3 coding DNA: TGCAGTGCTAGAGATCGGGGCGATTACAATGAGCAGTTCTTC. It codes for CSARDRGDYNEQFF.

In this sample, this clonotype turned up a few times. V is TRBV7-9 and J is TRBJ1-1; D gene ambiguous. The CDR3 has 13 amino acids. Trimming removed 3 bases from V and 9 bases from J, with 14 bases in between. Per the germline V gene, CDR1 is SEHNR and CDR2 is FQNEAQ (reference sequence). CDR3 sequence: CASSLGAGSKAFF. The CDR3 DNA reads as TGTGCCAGCAGCTTGGGCGCCGGGAGCAAAGCTTTCTTT.

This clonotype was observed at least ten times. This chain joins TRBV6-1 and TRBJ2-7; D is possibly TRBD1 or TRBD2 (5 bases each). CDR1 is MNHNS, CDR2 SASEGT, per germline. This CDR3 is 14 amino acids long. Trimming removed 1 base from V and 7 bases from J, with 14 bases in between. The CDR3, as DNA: TGTGCCAGCAGTGAAGGGGGGATCCTTGTGGAGCAGTACTTC. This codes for CASSEGGILVEQYF.

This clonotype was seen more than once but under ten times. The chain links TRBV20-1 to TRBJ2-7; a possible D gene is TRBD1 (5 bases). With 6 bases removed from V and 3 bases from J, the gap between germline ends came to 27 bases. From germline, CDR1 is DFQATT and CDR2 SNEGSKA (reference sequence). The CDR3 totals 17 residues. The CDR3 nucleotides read TGCAGTGCCCTACAGCAGGGCCGCCCTATAGTAGGCTACGAGCAGTACTTC. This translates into CSALQQGRPIVGYEQYF.

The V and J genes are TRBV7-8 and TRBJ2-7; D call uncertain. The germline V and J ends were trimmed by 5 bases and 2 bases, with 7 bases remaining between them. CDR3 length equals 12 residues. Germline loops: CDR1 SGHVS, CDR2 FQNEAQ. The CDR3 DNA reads TGTGCCAGCAGCCGTAACCCCTACGAGCAGTACTTC. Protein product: CASSRNPYEQYF.

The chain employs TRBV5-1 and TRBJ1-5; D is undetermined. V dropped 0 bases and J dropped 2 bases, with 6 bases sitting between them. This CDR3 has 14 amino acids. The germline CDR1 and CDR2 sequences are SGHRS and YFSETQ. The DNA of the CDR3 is TGCGCCAGCAGCTTGGATGGGGGCAATCAGCCCCAGCATTTT. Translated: CASSLDGGNQPQHF.

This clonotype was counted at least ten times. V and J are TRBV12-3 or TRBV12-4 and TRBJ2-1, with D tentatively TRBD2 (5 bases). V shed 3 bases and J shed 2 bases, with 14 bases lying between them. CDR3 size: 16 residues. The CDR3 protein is CASSFSAEAPYNEQFF. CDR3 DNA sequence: TGTGCCAGCAGTTTCTCGGCGGAGGCCCCCTACAATGAGCAGTTCTTC.

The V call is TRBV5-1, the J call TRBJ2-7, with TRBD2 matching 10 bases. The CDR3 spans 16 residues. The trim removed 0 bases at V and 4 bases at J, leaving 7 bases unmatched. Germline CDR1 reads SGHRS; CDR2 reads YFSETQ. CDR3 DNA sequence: TGCGCCAGCAGCTTGGCTCCAGCGGGAGGGCCTTACGAGCAGTACTTC. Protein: CASSLAPAGGPYEQYF.

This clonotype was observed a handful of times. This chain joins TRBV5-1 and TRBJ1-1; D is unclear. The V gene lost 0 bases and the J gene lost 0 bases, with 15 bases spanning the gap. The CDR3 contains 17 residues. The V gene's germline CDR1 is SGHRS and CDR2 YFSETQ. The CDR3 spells CASSLANRPGLNTEAFF. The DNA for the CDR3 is TGCGCCAGCAGCTTGGCCAACAGACCCGGGCTGAACACTGAAGCTTTCTTT.